This TCR beta chain was identified in a study of T-cell reconstitution after alpha-beta-depleted transplantation in children. Concerning this clonotype: The antigen remains undetermined.

Preparation of the TCRbeta library used unique molecular identifiers. TCRdb called the PCR reads again in MiXCR, with one record for every CDR3 protein. The sample yields approximately 500,000 distinct CDR3 sequences, 25% to 30% seen once. Study results and limitations: At around two months after transplant, the alpha-beta T cells were reportedly derived from several hundred expanded clones that came from non-depleted graft cells. The authors attributed T-cell counts and diversity one year after transplant mostly to newly produced T cells.

In germline, CDR1 is DFQATT, CDR2 SNEGSKA (reference sequence). V lost 5 bases and J 2 bases, leaving 15 bases between the germline ends. The CDR3 runs to 14 residues. This clonotype was sampled from a boy under two years old with Wiskott-Aldrich syndrome, due to receive a stem cell transplant. The genes are TRBV20-1 and TRBJ1-2, with D possibly being TRBD1 (6 bases). Sequenced material: PBMCs, taken before TCRalphabeta/CD19-depleted stem cell transplant. CDR3 sequence: CSADTGGGNYGYTF. As DNA, the CDR3 is TGCAGTGCTGACACAGGAGGGGGGAACTATGGCTACACCTTC.